This T cell receptor (beta chain) was sequenced during a study of CD8 T cells in ankylosing spondylitis. Germline V lookup: CDR1 SNHLY, CDR2 FYNNEI. The CDR3 sequence is 16 residues long. The J segment lost 1 base and the V segment lost 6 bases, leaving 12 bases of the junction unmatched. TCRdb redid the calling of the 5' RACE reads with MiXCR, one entry per CDR3 protein. The sample lists under 250,000 distinct CDR3 sequences, about 10% occurring once. The source is a male donor with ankylosing spondylitis or in good health (not recorded which). Sequences were obtained from blood, either unsorted or a sorted T cell fraction (not recorded which). The V call is TRBV2, the J call TRBJ2-7, with 7 bases that match TRBD2. In DNA, the CDR3 is TGTGCCAGCAGCGTTGGCGGGACTATACCATCCTACGAGCAGTACTTC. Its protein product is CASSVGGTIPSYEQYF.